This T cell receptor (beta chain) was obtained from a study of T cell responses to AZD1222 COVID-19 vaccine. General study findings and limits: Spike-specific TCR breadth and depth were elevated following two AZD1222 doses.

Germline V CDR1 and CDR2: SGHTA, FQGNSA. CDR3 length: 14 amino acids. Trimming removed 7 bases at V and 3 bases at J, with 12 bases between. The protocol was immunoSEQ multiplex PCR, while the TCRdb copy is restricted to in-frame clones and leaves out a portion. The table includes under 110,000 clones, 90% detected once. Worth noting for this clone: Its antigen remains unknown.

The V and J genes are TRBV7-2 and TRBJ2-2; tentative D call: TRBD1 (5 bases). The source of this sequence is an adult who received the AZD1222 COVID-19 vaccine. Sample: peripheral blood, taken 28 days after the second AZD1222 dose. The CDR3 coding sequence is TGTGCCAGCATACCTCAGGGATACACCGGGGAGCTGTTTTTT. Translated: CASIPQGYTGELFF.